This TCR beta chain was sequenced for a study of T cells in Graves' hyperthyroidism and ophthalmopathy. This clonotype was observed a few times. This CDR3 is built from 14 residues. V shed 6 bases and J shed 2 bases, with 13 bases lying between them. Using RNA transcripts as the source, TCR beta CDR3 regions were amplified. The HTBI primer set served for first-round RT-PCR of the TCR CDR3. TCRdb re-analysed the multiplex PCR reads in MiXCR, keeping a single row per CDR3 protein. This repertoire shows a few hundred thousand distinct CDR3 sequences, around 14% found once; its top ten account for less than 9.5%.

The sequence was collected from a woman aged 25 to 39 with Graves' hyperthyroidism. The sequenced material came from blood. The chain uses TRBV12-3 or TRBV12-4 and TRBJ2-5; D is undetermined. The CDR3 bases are TGTGCCAGCAGCGCGCGAGTAAGACAAGAGACCCAGTACTTC. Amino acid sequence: CASSARVRQETQYF.